This T cell receptor beta chain was identified in a study of CD4 T cells in relation to SARS-CoV-2 and coronaviruses (dated by TCRdb to about 2021). General notes on the study: The ViraFEST assay cultured PBMCs with antigen for 10 days, then sequenced TCR beta CDR3s to find antigen-specific clonal expansions. A different, Illumina-based TCR-beta assay was used to sequence expansion assays from other donors in the study. An HIV-1 Nef peptide pool or a no-peptide culture served as the negative reference condition. Using patient-derived lymphoblastoid cell lines, the shared crossreactive spike epitopes were mapped to their HLA restriction. The study assessed, at the TCR clonotype level, memory CD4+ T cell crossreactivity between SARS-CoV-2 and common cold coronavirus spike proteins. Samples from three pre-COVID donors and the naive versus memory experiments were sequenced with the Adaptive Biotechnologies TCR-sequencing kit; other data were Illumina-based. What the authors observed across the whole study: Roughly 64% of donors had memory CD4+ clonotypes that crossrecognized SARS-CoV-2 and at least one common cold coronavirus spike. Because the crossreactivity analysis focused on spike protein, crossreactivity against other viral proteins was not assessed. Significantly weaker SARS-CoV-2-driven expansion was shown by crossreactive clones than by monoreactive clones, consistent with antigenic imprinting. Small numbers of patients and of tested TCRs were a limitation of the study. No donor contributed both pre-pandemic and post-infection samples, which limited tracing the source of pre-existing responses.

CD4+ T cells from unexposed donors were collected before the COVID-19 pandemic (2011-2018). After more than 9 days of culture, CD4+ T cells were isolated with the EasySep CD4+ T cell isolation kit. Unexposed donor CD4+ T cells were tested for reactivity to SARS-CoV-2 S and N and four common cold coronavirus spike pools, as cell number allowed. Each well received two million PBMCs, cultured in IMDM supplemented with roughly 4.9% human AB serum and roughly 9.5 IU/ml IL-2. Half of the culture medium was replaced with fresh IL-2-containing medium on days 3 and 7. Triplicate replicate wells were generally used for each peptide culture condition. The leukapheresis product for the unexposed donors was obtained through commercial purchase. PBMCs were isolated from leukapheresis product or whole blood by Ficoll-Paque PLUS gradient centrifugation. PBMCs were either cryopreserved at -140°C or used fresh in the expansion assay. The QIAamp Micro DNA Kit was used to extract genomic DNA from the CD4+ T cells.

This clone is a singleton in its sample. This receptor's antigen is unknown. It has no much larger one-base neighbor in the sample; base qualities were not kept. Receptors were amplified or captured by the immunoSEQ multiplex PCR assay. In the authors' own workflow: During preprocessing, nonproductive sequences were discarded, as were any CDR3s that did not begin with C, did not end with F or W, or were shorter than 7 amino acids. Antigen-specific clonotypes were called with the MANAFEST web app on the basis of expansion relative to the reference and to other culture wells. A clone was considered positive if the clone showed significant expansion compared with the reference culture in 2 of 3 replicate wells at an FDR below 0.05. Positive clones also required significant expansion versus all other tandem wells and an odds ratio above 5. Pairwise Levenshtein distance, computed with the stringdist R package after three terminal residues were trimmed from each end, was used as the measure of CDR3 homology. Entries here come from immuneACCESS through TCRdb and include only in-frame sequences with V and J called. Some clones fail to appear in such tables; in the studies checked, an unresolved V gene covers under half of the shortfall, and the cause of the remainder is unknown. V and J calls and clone size are as listed in that table; D and trimming were resolved from the DNA. This sample has about 24,000 clones in its table, and less than 75% of those were observed once. Clones ranked in the top ten supply roughly a sixth of the sample.

Including the terminal cysteine and phenylalanine, the CDR3 comprises 13 residues. The retained sequence is limited to the CDR3, 39 bases, with the frame set at the first base. Sequences SNHLY (CDR1) and FYNNEI (CDR2) are obtained from the germline V gene. V and J lose 5 bases and 7 bases, and a span of 15 bases separates them. The chain is assembled from TRBV2 and TRBJ2-7; the D gene is possibly TRBD1 or TRBD2, with 5 bases matching each. Sequenced material: CD4+ T cells from PBMCs, cultured in vitro. This TCR derives from a human donor in good health. The CDR3 reads CASSRQGVLEQYF. The DNA reads as follows: TGTGCCAGCAGTAGGCAGGGAGTACTGGAGCAGTACTTC.